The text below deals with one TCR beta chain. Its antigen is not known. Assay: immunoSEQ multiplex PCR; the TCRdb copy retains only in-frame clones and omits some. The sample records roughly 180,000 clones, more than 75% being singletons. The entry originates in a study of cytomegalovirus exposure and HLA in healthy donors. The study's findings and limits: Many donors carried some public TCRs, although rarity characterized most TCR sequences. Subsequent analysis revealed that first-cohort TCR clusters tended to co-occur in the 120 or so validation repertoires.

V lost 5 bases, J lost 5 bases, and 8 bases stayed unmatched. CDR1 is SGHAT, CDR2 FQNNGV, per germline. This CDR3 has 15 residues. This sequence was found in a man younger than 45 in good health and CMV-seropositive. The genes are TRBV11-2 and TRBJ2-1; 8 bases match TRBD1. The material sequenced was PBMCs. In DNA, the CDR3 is TGTGCCAGCAGCGAGGACAGGGTCGTTGACAATGAGCAGTTCTTC. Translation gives CASSEDRVVDNEQFF.